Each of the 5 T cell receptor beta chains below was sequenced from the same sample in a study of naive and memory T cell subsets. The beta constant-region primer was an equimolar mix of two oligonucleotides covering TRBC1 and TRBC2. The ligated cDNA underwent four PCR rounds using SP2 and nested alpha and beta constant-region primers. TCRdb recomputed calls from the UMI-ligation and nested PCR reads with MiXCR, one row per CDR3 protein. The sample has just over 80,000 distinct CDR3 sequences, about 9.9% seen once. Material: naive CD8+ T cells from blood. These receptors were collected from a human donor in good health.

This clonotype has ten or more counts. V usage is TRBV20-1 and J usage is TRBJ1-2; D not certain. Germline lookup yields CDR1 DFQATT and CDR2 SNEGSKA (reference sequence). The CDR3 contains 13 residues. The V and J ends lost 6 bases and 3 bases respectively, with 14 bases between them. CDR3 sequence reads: CSAWGLSDYGYTF. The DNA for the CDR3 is TGCAGTGCGTGGGGTCTCTCGGACTATGGCTACACCTTC.

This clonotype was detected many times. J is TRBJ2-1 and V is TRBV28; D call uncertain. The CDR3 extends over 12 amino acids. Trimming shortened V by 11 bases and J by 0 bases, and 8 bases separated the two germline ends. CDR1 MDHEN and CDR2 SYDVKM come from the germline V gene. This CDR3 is CAAWSSYNEQFF. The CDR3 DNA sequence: TGTGCCGCCTGGAGCTCCTACAATGAGCAGTTCTTC.

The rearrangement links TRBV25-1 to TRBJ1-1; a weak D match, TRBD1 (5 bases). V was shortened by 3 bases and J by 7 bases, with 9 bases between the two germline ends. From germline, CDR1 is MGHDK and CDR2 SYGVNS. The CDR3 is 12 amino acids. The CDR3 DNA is TGTGCCAGCAGTGACGGGACTGATGAAGCTTTCTTT. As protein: CASSDGTDEAFF.

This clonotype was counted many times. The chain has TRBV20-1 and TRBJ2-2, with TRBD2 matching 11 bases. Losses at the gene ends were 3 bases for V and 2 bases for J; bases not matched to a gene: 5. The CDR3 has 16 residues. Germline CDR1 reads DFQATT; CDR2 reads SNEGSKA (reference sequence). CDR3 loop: CSARATSGSNTGELFF. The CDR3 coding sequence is TGCAGTGCTAGGGCAACTAGCGGGAGCAACACCGGGGAGCTGTTTTTT.

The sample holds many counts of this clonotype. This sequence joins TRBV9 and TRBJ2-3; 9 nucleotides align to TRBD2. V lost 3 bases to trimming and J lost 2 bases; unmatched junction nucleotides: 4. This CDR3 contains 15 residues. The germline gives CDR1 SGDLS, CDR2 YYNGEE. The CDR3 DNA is TGTGCCAGCAGCGGACCTAGCGGGGCCACAGATACGCAGTATTTT. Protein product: CASSGPSGATDTQYF.